This T cell receptor (beta chain) appears in the sequencing data of a study of cytotoxic CD8 clonotypes in ibrutinib-treated CLL. Turning to the study itself: Included were approximately 10 relapsed/refractory and approximately 15 treatment-naive patients, of whom about 18 were IGHV unmutated. About 25 partial and 2 complete responses; at median 68 months, approximately 14 remitted, roughly twelve progressed.

V was clipped by 4 bases and J by 9 bases; unmatched bases: 5. The germline gives CDR1 SEHNR, CDR2 FQNEAQ (reference sequence). The CDR3 is 12 residues long. Method: immunoSEQ multiplex PCR; TCRdb's copy keeps in-frame clones and lacks some. Altogether 42,000 or so clones are present, approximately 67% being singletons, with the ten largest covering roughly 6.9%. Cryopreserved PBMCs supplied 2 to 2.5 micrograms of genomic DNA for TCR beta libraries. This clone was observed a single time. The sequence was collected from a human donor with chronic lymphocytic leukemia. The sample in question was PBMCs, obtained at disease progression, from a patient treated with ibrutinib. The J gene is TRBJ1-1, the V gene TRBV7-9; 7 bases line up with TRBD1. CDR3 in amino acids: CASSYDRVQAFF. CDR3 nucleotide sequence: TGTGCCAGCAGCTATGACAGGGTACAAGCTTTCTTT.